A selection of T cell receptor beta chains follows, all from one sample in a study of human T cells and chemical hapten exposure. TCRdb re-derived calls from the RACE reads in MiXCR, one entry per CDR3 protein. This table holds approximately 52,000 distinct CDR3 sequences, about 11% found once. Here the sequenced sample was whole blood, taken in connection with sensitization to the hapten diphenylcyclopropenone (DPC). Receptor source: a woman between 40 and 50 years old with alopecia areata. Some clones in this sample may be carry-over from other donors' samples. Both conserved end residues are part of each CDR3. Each record gives: V gene, clone size, J gene, D gene, CDR3 DNA, CDR3 protein. A D gene is named only where the DNA matches it firmly. Clone size is not always given. Where it is, it says once, few, many or a class for expanded clones.

TRBV20-1	few	TRBJ1-5	TRBD1	TGCAGTGCTAGACCCGGCGGGACAGGGGTGGGACAGCAGCCCCAGCATTTT	CSARPGGTGVGQQPQHF
TRBV4-1	many	TRBJ2-3	.	TGCGCCAGCAGCCAAGTTCCCCCTACAGCGGTTAATAGAGATACGCAGTATTTT	CASSQVPPTAVNRDTQYF
TRBV20-1	many	TRBJ2-3	.	TGCAGTGCTAGAGGACTATCAAACGGGGATACGCAGTATTTT	CSARGLSNGDTQYF
TRBV6-2/TRBV6-3	many	TRBJ2-3	.	TGTGCCAGCAGTTACTGGATCACAGATACGCAGTATTTT	CASSYWITDTQYF
TRBV21-1	many	TRBJ2-4	.	TGTGCCAGCAGCCCCGTGGAGGACAGCTTAGCCAAAAACATTCAGTACTTC	CASSPVEDSLAKNIQYF
TRBV12-3/TRBV12-4	few	TRBJ2-5	TRBD1	TGTGCCAGCAGTTCCCAGGGGGCCCAAGAGACCCAGTACTTC	CASSSQGAQETQYF
TRBV12-3/TRBV12-4	many	TRBJ1-3	.	TGTGCCAGCAGCCCCGGTGCCGCGTCTGGAAACACCATATATTTT	CASSPGAASGNTIYF
TRBV5-1	many	TRBJ1-5	.	TGCGCCAGCAGCTTGGGGAATAGCAATCAGCCCCAGCATTTT	CASSLGNSNQPQHF
TRBV10-3	few	TRBJ2-1	.	TGTGCCATCAGTGAAGGCGGTGAGCAGTTCTTC	CAISEGGEQFF
TRBV2	.	TRBJ2-6	.	TGTGCCAGCAGCGGACGAGGAGGGGAAAGCTCTGGGGCCAACGTCCTGACTTTC	CASSGRGGESSGANVLTF
TRBV4-1	many	TRBJ1-2	.	TGCGCCAGCAGCCAAGTGGAGGGGCGCGGCCATGGCTACACCTTC	CASSQVEGRGHGYTF
TRBV7-9	.	TRBJ1-5	TRBD1	TGTGCCAGCAGCCCGGGACAGACGGGCCGAATGGGCAATCAGCCCCAGCATTTT	CASSPGQTGRMGNQPQHF
TRBV19	many	TRBJ1-5	.	TGTGCCAGTAACCCCCTTCGGGACCTTAATCAGCCCCAGCATTTT	CASNPLRDLNQPQHF
TRBV29-1	many	TRBJ2-7	TRBD1	TGCAGCGTCCGACAGGGGACCTACGAGCAGTACTTC	CSVRQGTYEQYF
TRBV3-1	.	TRBJ2-1	TRBD2	TGTGCCAGCAGCCCGGGGACTAGCGGTACCTACAATGAGCAGTTCTTC	CASSPGTSGTYNEQFF
TRBV11-2	few	TRBJ2-1	TRBD2	TGTGCCAGCAGCTCCGGACTAGTCGATGAGCAGTTCTTC	CASSSGLVDEQFF
TRBV7-9	.	TRBJ1-1	TRBD1	TGTGCCAGCAGCTTTAGGGACAGACCGAACACTGAAGCTTTCTTT	CASSFRDRPNTEAFF
TRBV15	.	TRBJ2-5	.	TGTGCCACCAGCAGAGATCCGGGGGAGACCCAGTACTTC	CATSRDPGETQYF
TRBV20-1	.	TRBJ1-6	TRBD1	TGCAGTGCAGCTACCGGGACAGGGGGGAGTTCACCCCTCCACTTT	CSAATGTGGSSPLHF
TRBV12-3/TRBV12-4	many	TRBJ1-2	.	TGTGCCAGCAGTTTAGCGATAACTCCGTCGTATGGCTACACCTTC	CASSLAITPSYGYTF